This entry lists 22 T cell receptor beta chains sequenced from one sample in a study of blood T cell repertoires in COVID-19. The repertoire was sequenced with immunoSEQ multiplex PCR; TCRdb's copy has only in-frame clones and lacks some. The sample consists of approximately 120,000 clones, about four fifths of them appearing once. The specimen was peripheral blood. These receptors were collected from a man aged 30 to 45 with COVID-19, enrolled during active disease.

V and J are TRBV28 and TRBJ2-1; 8 positions match TRBD2. This CDR3 is built from 16 residues. Per the germline V gene, CDR1 is MDHEN and CDR2 is SYDVKM. Trimming took 2 bases from V and 6 from J; bases not matched to a gene: 9. In DNA, the CDR3 is TGTGCCAGCAGTTTAGAAGCGGGGGCACACAGCAATGAGCAGTTCTTC. It translates to CASSLEAGAHSNEQFF. The full variable domain, in which reference TRBV28 and TRBJ2-1 provide the parts outside the CDR3, is DVKVTQSSRYLVKRTGEKVFLECVQDMDHENMFWYRQDPGLGLRLIYFSYDVKMKEKGDIPEGYSVSREKKERFSLILESASTNQTSMYLCASSLEAGAHSNEQFFGPGTRLTVL.

The chain recombines TRBV25-1 with TRBJ1-1; D uncertain. With 5 bases removed from V and 1 base from J, the gap between germline ends came to 8 bases. Germline V gene lookup returns CDR1 MGHDK and CDR2 SYGVNS. The CDR3 covers 13 residues. The CDR3 spells CASSLQPNTEAFF. CDR3 nucleotides: TGTGCCAGCAGTTTACAGCCGAACACTGAAGCTTTCTTT.

CDR3 bases: TGTGCCAGCCACGGTGAGCAGTTCTTC. Its translation is CASHGEQFF. The rearrangement links TRBV7-6 to TRBJ2-1; D ambiguous. Trimming removed 8 bases from V and 9 bases from J, with 5 bases in between. Looked up from germline, CDR1 is SGHVS and CDR2 is FNYEAQ. The CDR3 sequence is 9 residues long.

The sample holds one count of this clone. This chain links TRBV19 with TRBJ2-3, with 10 bases identical to TRBD1. Losses at the gene ends were 5 bases for V and 4 bases for J; bases not matched to a gene: 6. The CDR3 is 15 residues long. The germline V gene has CDR1 LNHDA and CDR2 SQIVND (reference sequence). The CDR3 is CASSRIGQGADTQYF. CDR3 DNA sequence: TGTGCCAGTAGTCGAATAGGACAGGGGGCAGATACGCAGTATTTT.

This clone was detected only a few times. J is TRBJ1-1 and V is TRBV19; D gene unclear. Trimming cost V 2 bases and J 4 bases, with 14 bases left between them. The germline V gene encodes CDR1 LNHDA and CDR2 SQIVND (reference sequence). The CDR3 covers 15 residues. The CDR3 protein is CASSIRFDTGTEAFF. The CDR3 DNA reads as TGTGCCAGTAGTATAAGGTTTGATACGGGCACTGAAGCTTTCTTT.

The gene calls are TRBV5-1 and TRBJ2-7; D remains ambiguous. The CDR3 is made up of 15 amino acids. Looked up from germline, CDR1 is SGHRS and CDR2 is YFSETQ. Trimming took 1 base from V and 5 from J, leaving 16 bases between them. In DNA, the CDR3 is TGCGCCAGCAGCTTGAACGCCAGGCCCCTCGACGAGCAGTACTTC. This translates into CASSLNARPLDEQYF. Variable domain in full (rest from reference TRBV5-1 and TRBJ2-7): KAGVTQTPRYLIKTRGQQVTLSCSPISGHRSVSWYQQTPGQGLQFLFEYFSETQRNKGNFPGRFSGRQFSNSRSEMNVSTLELGDSALYLCASSLNARPLDEQYFGPGTRLTVT.

This chain joins TRBV11-3 and TRBJ1-2; the D is unclear. The CDR3 contains 15 residues. Germline lookup yields CDR1 SGHNT and CDR2 YENEEA. V lost 0 bases to trimming and J lost 6 bases, with 14 bases between them. CDR3 nucleotides: TGTGCCAGCAGCTTAGAGGGGAAGGGAGTGGATGGCTACACCTTC. It yields the protein CASSLEGKGVDGYTF.

The chain has TRBV3-1 (or the pseudogene TRBV3-2) and TRBJ1-5, with 7 bases aligning to TRBD1. This CDR3 is 15 amino acids long. Trimming took 1 base from V and 3 from J; bases not matched to a gene: 3. Germline CDR1 is LGHDT and CDR2 is YNNKEL (reference sequence). CDR3: CASSQGTGHNQPQHF. CDR3 nucleotide sequence: TGTGCCAGCAGCCAAGGGACAGGTCACAATCAGCCCCAGCATTTT.

V usage is TRBV19 and J usage is TRBJ2-1; 14 bases agree with TRBD2. Per the germline V gene, CDR1 is LNHDA and CDR2 is SQIVND (reference sequence). J lost 13 bases, V lost 4 bases, and 9 bases had no gene match. The CDR3 runs to 15 residues. CDR3 protein: CASSTRLAGGLPQFF. The CDR3 DNA reads TGTGCCAGTAGTACTAGACTAGCGGGAGGGTTACCCCAGTTCTTC.

The chain uses TRBV28 and TRBJ2-2; a possible D gene is TRBD2 (5 bases). This CDR3 has 14 amino acids. V was trimmed by 10 bases and J by 6 bases, leaving 18 bases between them. Per the germline V gene, CDR1 is MDHEN and CDR2 is SYDVKM. In nucleotides, the CDR3 is TGTGCCACCCAGGAGAGGAGGAGTCCCGGGGAGCTGTTTTTT. Its protein is CATQERRSPGELFF.

Here the CDR3 DNA reads TGTGCTAGTGGACCCGACAGGGCCACTGAAGCTTTCTTT. Encoded protein: CASGPDRATEAFF. The J gene is TRBJ1-1, the V gene TRBV12-5; TRBD1 aligns across 7 bases. The germline CDR1 and CDR2 sequences are LGHNT and FRNRAP. CDR3 size: 13 residues. Trimming removed 6 bases from V and 4 bases from J; junction bases left unmatched: 5.

This clone was seen more than once but under ten times. The chain is built from TRBV9 and TRBJ2-5, with TRBD2 as a possible D gene (6 bases). V was shortened by 4 bases and J by 5 bases, with 15 bases between the two germline ends. The CDR3 length is 14 residues. Germline CDR1 is SGDLS and CDR2 is YYNGEE. CDR3 DNA: TGTGCCAGCAGCCGGGACCCCGGAGGGGAGACCCAGTACTTC. Protein: CASSRDPGGETQYF.

CDR3 in amino acids: CASSLRPGSTEAFF. The CDR3 nucleotides are TGTGCCAGCAGCTTACGTCCGGGAAGCACTGAAGCTTTCTTT. This chain uses TRBV11-3 with TRBJ1-1; D remains unclear. CDR1 and CDR2 from the germline V gene are SGHNT and YENEEA. Trimming pared 2 bases from V and 4 bases from J, leaving 11 bases between. This CDR3 contains 14 residues.

This clone was seen only once. J is TRBJ2-3 and V is TRBV7-2, with unresolved D. This CDR3 spans 14 amino acids. The V end was cut by 5 bases, the J end by 0 bases, with 9 bases between. CDR1 is SGHTA and CDR2 is FQGNSA in the germline V gene. CDR3 in amino acids: CASSATTSTDTQYF. The CDR3 bases are TGTGCCAGCAGCGCGACAACTAGCACAGATACGCAGTATTTT.

This clone has just one count. V and J are TRBV9 and TRBJ1-1; 8 positions agree with TRBD1. This CDR3 is 16 amino acids long. V gave up 0 bases and J gave up 0 bases; unmatched junction bases: 4. The germline CDR1 and CDR2 sequences are SGDLS and YYNGEE. CDR3 DNA: TGTGCCAGCAGCGTAGCTGAACAGGGGGTGAACACTGAAGCTTTCTTT. Protein product: CASSVAEQGVNTEAFF. Supplemented by reference TRBV9 and TRBJ1-1, the full variable domain reads DSGVTQTPKHLITATGQRVTLRCSPRSGDLSVYWYQQSLDQGLQFLIQYYNGEERAKGNILERFSAQQFPDLHSELNLSSLELGDSALYFCASSVAEQGVNTEAFFGQGTRLTVV.

This clone was picked up one time. This chain links TRBV3-1 (or the pseudogene TRBV3-2) with TRBJ2-1, with TRBD2 identical over 11 bases. Germline V gene data show CDR1 as LGHDT and CDR2 as YNNKEL (reference sequence). The CDR3 covers 17 residues. V lost 0 bases, J lost 5 bases, and 6 bases stayed unmatched. The DNA for the CDR3 is TGTGCCAGCAGCCAAGATCAACTAGCGGGGGTGAACAATGAGCAGTTCTTC. This gives the protein CASSQDQLAGVNNEQFF.

The chain couples TRBV7-3 to TRBJ2-1; 7 positions match TRBD1. With 4 bases clipped from V and 10 bases from J, the junction kept 7 bases outside the gene matches. The CDR3 has 13 amino acids. Germline CDR1 and CDR2: SGHTA and FQGTGA. In DNA, the CDR3 is TGTGCCAGCAGCTCGACGACAGGGAGCGAGCAGTTCTTC. Encoded protein: CASSSTTGSEQFF.

The V gene is TRBV9, the J gene TRBJ2-7; weak D call: TRBD1 (5 bases). Germline CDR1 SGDLS, CDR2 YYNGEE. The CDR3 contains 14 residues. Trimming pared 3 bases from V and 1 base from J, leaving 11 bases between. This chain's CDR3 is CASSEGATSYEQYF. In DNA form, the CDR3 reads TGTGCCAGCAGCGAAGGGGCAACGTCCTACGAGCAGTACTTC.

The gene calls are TRBV7-9 and TRBJ2-3, with a weak D call TRBD2 (6 bases). The V end lost 5 bases, the J end lost 3 bases, and 12 bases lay between the germline ends. This CDR3 is built from 14 residues. Germline CDR1 and CDR2: SEHNR and FQNEAQ (reference sequence). For the CDR3, the DNA is TGTGCCAGCAGCCCTTCCGGGGGTACAGATACGCAGTATTTT. It encodes CASSPSGGTDTQYF.

V is TRBV24-1 and J is TRBJ1-2, with D perhaps TRBD1 (6 bases). Trimming took 4 bases from V and 6 from J, leaving 17 bases between them. The germline CDR1 and CDR2 sequences are KGHDR and SFDVKD. This CDR3 comprises 15 residues. In nucleotides, the CDR3 is TGTGCCACCAGTGAGTCGACAGGTCCTTATAATGGCTACACCTTC. Encoded protein: CATSESTGPYNGYTF.

The J gene is TRBJ1-4, the V gene TRBV4-3, with a possible D match to TRBD1 (5 bases). This CDR3 comprises 15 residues. Germline V gene data show CDR1 as LGHNA and CDR2 as YSLEER. Trimming cost V 1 base and J 4 bases, with 10 bases left between them. CDR3 coding DNA: TGCGCCAGCAGCCAAGCGGGGGTAGTTAATGAAAAACTGTTTTTT. Encoded protein: CASSQAGVVNEKLFF.

J is TRBJ2-7 and V is TRBV9; 7 nucleotides agree with TRBD1. J lost 0 bases, V lost 0 bases, and 3 bases had no gene match. Germline CDR1 and CDR2: SGDLS and YYNGEE. The CDR3 sequence is 15 residues long. CDR3 nucleotides: TGTGCCAGCAGCGTAGGGGGACAGCCCTCCTACGAGCAGTACTTC. Protein product: CASSVGGQPSYEQYF.